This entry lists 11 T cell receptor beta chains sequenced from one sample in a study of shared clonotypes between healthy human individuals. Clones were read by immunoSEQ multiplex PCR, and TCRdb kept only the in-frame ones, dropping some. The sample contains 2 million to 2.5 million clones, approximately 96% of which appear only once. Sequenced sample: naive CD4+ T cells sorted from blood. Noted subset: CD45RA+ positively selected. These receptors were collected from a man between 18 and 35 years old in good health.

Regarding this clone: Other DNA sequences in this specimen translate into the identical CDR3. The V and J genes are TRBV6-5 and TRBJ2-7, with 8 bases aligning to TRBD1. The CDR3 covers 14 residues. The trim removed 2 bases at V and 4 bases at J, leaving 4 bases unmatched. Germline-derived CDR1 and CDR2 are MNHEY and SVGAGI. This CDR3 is CASSYRDRGYEQYF. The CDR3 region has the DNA TGTGCCAGCAGTTACCGTGACAGGGGATACGAGCAGTACTTC.

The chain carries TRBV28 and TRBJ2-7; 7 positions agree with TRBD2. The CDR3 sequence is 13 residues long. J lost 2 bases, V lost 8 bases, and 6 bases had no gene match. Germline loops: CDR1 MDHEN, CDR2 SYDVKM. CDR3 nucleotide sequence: TGTGCCAGCCCAAGCGGGGACCCCTACGAGCAGTACTTC. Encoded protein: CASPSGDPYEQYF.

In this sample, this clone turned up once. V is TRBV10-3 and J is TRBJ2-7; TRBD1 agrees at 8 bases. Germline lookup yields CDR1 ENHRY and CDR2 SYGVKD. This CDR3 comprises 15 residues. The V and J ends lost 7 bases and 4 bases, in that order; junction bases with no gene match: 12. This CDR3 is CAITSTGDNLYEQYF. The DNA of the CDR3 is TGTGCCATCACCTCGACAGGGGACAATCTTTACGAGCAGTACTTC.

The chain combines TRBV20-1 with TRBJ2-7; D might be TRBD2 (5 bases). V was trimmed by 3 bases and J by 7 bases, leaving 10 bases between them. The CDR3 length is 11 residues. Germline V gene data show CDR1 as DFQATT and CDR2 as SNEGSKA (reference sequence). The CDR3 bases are TGCAGTGCTAGTGAGGGAAAAGAGCAGTACTTC. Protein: CSASEGKEQYF.

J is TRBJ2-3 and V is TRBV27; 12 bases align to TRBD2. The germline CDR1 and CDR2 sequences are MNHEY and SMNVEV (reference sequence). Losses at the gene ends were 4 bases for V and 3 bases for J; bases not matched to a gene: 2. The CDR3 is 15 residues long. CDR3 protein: CASSSSGGGTDTQYF. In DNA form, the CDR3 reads TGTGCCAGCAGTTCTAGCGGGGGGGGTACAGATACGCAGTATTTT.

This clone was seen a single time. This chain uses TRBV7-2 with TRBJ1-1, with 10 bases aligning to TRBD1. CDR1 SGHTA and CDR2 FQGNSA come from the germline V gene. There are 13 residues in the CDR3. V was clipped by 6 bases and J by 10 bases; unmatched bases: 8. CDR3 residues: CASSRATGGRAFF. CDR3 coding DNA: TGTGCCAGCAGTAGGGCGACAGGGGGCAGAGCTTTCTTT.

CDR3 sequence (DNA): TGTGCCAGCAGCTTTTTCCCGGGACAGGCTTTCACTGAAGCTTTCTTT. It is translated as CASSFFPGQAFTEAFF. The chain is built from TRBV11-2 and TRBJ1-1; 8 bases are a match to TRBD1. The CDR3 loop spans 16 amino acids. Unmatched junction bases numbered 10, after V lost 3 bases and J lost 4 bases. Germline V gives CDR1 SGHAT, CDR2 FQNNGV.

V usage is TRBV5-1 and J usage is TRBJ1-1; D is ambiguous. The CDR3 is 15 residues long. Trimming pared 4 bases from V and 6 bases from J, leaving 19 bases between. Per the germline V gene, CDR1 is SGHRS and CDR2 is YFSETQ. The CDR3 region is CASSPNTGGEAEAFF. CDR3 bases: TGCGCCAGCAGCCCCAACACGGGAGGAGAGGCTGAAGCTTTCTTT.

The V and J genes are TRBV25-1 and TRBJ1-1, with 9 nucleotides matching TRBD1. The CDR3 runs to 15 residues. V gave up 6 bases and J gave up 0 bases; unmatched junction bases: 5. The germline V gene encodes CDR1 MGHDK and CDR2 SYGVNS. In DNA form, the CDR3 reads TGTGCCAGCAGACCACAGGGGGCGCTGAACACTGAAGCTTTCTTT. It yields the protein CASRPQGALNTEAFF.

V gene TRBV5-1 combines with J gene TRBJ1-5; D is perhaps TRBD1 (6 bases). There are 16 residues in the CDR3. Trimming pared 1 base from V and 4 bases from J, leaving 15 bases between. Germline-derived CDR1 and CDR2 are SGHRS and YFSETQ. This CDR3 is CASSLWGGRLNQPQHF. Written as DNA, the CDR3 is TGCGCCAGCAGCTTGTGGGGGGGCAGGTTAAATCAGCCCCAGCATTTT.

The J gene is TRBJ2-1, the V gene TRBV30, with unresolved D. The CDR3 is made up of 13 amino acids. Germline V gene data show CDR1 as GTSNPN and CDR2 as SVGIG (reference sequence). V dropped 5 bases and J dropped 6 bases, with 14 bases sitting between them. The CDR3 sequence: CAWSTVSGNEQFF. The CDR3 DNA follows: TGTGCCTGGTCGACCGTGAGTGGCAATGAGCAGTTCTTC.